One and the same sample provided the 17 T cell receptor beta chains below, sequenced in a study of T cell repertoires in cytomegalovirus infection. TCRdb analysed the reads with MiXCR anew, one entry per CDR3 protein. The repertoire holds approximately 240,000 distinct CDR3 sequences, 9% to 15% seen once, with 1.6% in the top ten. Sequenced material: PBMCs. These receptors all stem from a human donor in good health (CMV status not recorded). Some clones in this sample may be carry-over from other donors' samples.

This clonotype occurred many times. V is TRBV19 and J is TRBJ2-7, with D possibly TRBD1 on 8 matching bases. V lost 8 bases to trimming and J lost 6 bases, with 20 bases between them. Germline V gene lookup returns CDR1 LNHDA and CDR2 SQIVND (reference sequence). The CDR3 runs 14 residues. The DNA for the CDR3 is TGTGCCAGTGAGACGGGAGGACAGGGTAGCGAGCAGTACTTC. It is translated as CASETGGQGSEQYF.

This clonotype was detected a few times. The gene calls are TRBV2 and TRBJ1-1, with D maybe TRBD1 (5 bases). V gave up 3 bases and J gave up 6 bases, with 14 bases separating them. From germline, CDR1 is SNHLY and CDR2 FYNNEI. The CDR3 has 14 amino acids. The CDR3 DNA is TGTGCCAGCAGTGAGGCCGGGACTGGGGCTGAAGCTTTCTTT. This translates into CASSEAGTGAEAFF. Drawing the rest from reference TRBV2 and TRBJ1-1, the complete variable domain is EPEVTQTPSHQVTQMGQEVILRCVPISNHLYFYWYRQILGQKVEFLVSFYNNEISEKSEIFDDQFSVERPDGSNFTLKIRSTKLEDSAMYFCASSEAGTGAEAFFGQGTRLTVV.

This clonotype was detected many times. This chain joins TRBV4-1 and TRBJ1-2; no firm D call. CDR1 MGHRA and CDR2 YSYEKL come from the germline V gene. V lost 1 base to trimming and J lost 6 bases, with 15 bases between them. The CDR3 has 15 amino acids. Here the CDR3 DNA reads TGCGCCAGCAGCCAAGTCCCGGCGGGTTCTAATGGCTACACCTTC. Its translation: CASSQVPAGSNGYTF.

The rearrangement joins TRBV27 to TRBJ1-1; TRBD1 agrees at 9 bases. The CDR3 covers 15 residues. With V trimmed by 5 bases and J by 4 bases, 8 bases remained unmatched. Germline CDR1 is MNHEY and CDR2 is SMNVEV (reference sequence). This chain's CDR3 is CASSDWDREGTEAFF. Written as DNA, the CDR3 is TGTGCCAGCAGTGACTGGGACAGGGAGGGCACTGAAGCTTTCTTT.

This clonotype was detected only a few times. This chain connects TRBV19 to TRBJ1-1, with D unresolved. The CDR3 has 15 amino acids. V was trimmed by 6 bases and J by 0 bases, leaving 14 bases between them. Germline V gene lookup returns CDR1 LNHDA and CDR2 SQIVND (reference sequence). The CDR3 sequence: CASRSPGGVNTEAFF. The CDR3 DNA is TGTGCCAGTAGGAGTCCGGGTGGGGTGAACACTGAAGCTTTCTTT.

This clonotype was observed many times. V and J are TRBV7-2 and TRBJ2-3; the match to TRBD2 covers 7 bases. Per the germline V gene, CDR1 is SGHTA and CDR2 is FQGNSA. V shed 3 bases and J 2 bases; nucleotides not matched to a gene: 5. This CDR3 has 15 residues. DNA for the CDR3: TGTGCCAGCAGCTTGGGTAGCGGGCCCACAGATACGCAGTATTTT. Protein sequence: CASSLGSGPTDTQYF.

This clonotype was observed a handful of times. The genes are TRBV28 and TRBJ2-7; 8 positions match TRBD1. The CDR3 runs 15 residues. V was pared by 5 bases and J by 2 bases, with 8 bases of the junction left unmatched. CDR1 is MDHEN, CDR2 SYDVKM, per germline. The CDR3 nucleotides are TGTGCCAGCAGTCCGCCGGGACAGGAGACCTACGAGCAGTACTTC. Translation: CASSPPGQETYEQYF.

This clonotype was seen many times. The chain uses TRBV28 and TRBJ2-7; 7 positions match TRBD1. The CDR3 spans 14 residues. From germline, CDR1 is MDHEN and CDR2 SYDVKM. V gave up 3 bases and J gave up 4 bases; unmatched junction bases: 6. The CDR3 nucleotides are TGTGCCAGCAGTTTTCCCGGACAGGTGTACGAGCAGTACTTC. This encodes CASSFPGQVYEQYF.

The J gene is TRBJ2-7, the V gene TRBV4-3, with TRBD1 identical over 9 bases. The CDR3 runs to 18 residues. Per the germline V gene, CDR1 is LGHNA and CDR2 is YSLEER. V gave up 0 bases and J gave up 2 bases; unmatched junction bases: 11. For the CDR3, the DNA is TGCGCCAGCAGCCAAGAGGCCCCCTCGACAGGGGGAGCCTACGAGCAGTACTTC. Its protein is CASSQEAPSTGGAYEQYF.

This clonotype was seen at least ten times. The chain joins TRBV7-2 to TRBJ1-2; D is unresolved. Trimming left V 4 bases short and J 9 bases short, with 21 bases between. Germline CDR1 and CDR2: SGHTA and FQGNSA. This CDR3 has 15 amino acids. The CDR3 sequence is CASSSALGPMMSYTF. The CDR3 DNA is TGTGCCAGCAGCTCGGCTCTCGGACCTATGATGAGCTACACCTTC.

Comment on this clonotype: A much larger clone lies a single base off, so this may be a read error. Here the CDR3 omits its conserved ending phenylalanine or tryptophan, so a read error is the likely source. The gene calls are TRBV7-9 and TRBJ2-1; 15 bases agree with TRBD2. Germline values: CDR1 SEHNR, CDR2 FQNEAQ (reference sequence). The V gene end was trimmed by 2 bases and the J gene end by 3 bases; junction bases not matched to a gene: 14. CDR3 length: 21 residues. The DNA for the CDR3 is TGTGCCAGCAGCTTACTAGTGGGACTAGCGGGAGGCAGGGGAGACTACAATGAGCAGTTCTCC. Translating gives CASSLLVGLAGGRGDYNEQFS.

The genes are TRBV20-1 and TRBJ1-5; weak D call: TRBD1 (5 bases). The CDR3 has 12 residues. Germline CDR1 reads DFQATT; CDR2 reads SNEGSKA (reference sequence). V dropped 7 bases and J dropped 4 bases, with 11 bases sitting between them. CDR3 coding DNA: TGCAGTGTCAGGAAGGGGAATCAGCCCCAGCATTTT. This encodes CSVRKGNQPQHF.

This clonotype was detected only a few times. The chain carries TRBV6-5 and TRBJ1-1; D is ambiguous. Germline values: CDR1 MNHEY, CDR2 SVGAGI. The CDR3 contains 11 residues. V was pared by 8 bases and J by 1 base, with 5 bases between. CDR3 in amino acids: CASAKNTEAFF. In nucleotides, the CDR3 is TGTGCCAGCGCAAAGAACACTGAAGCTTTCTTT.

This chain links TRBV20-1 with TRBJ2-3; D is ambiguous. The length of the CDR3 is 12 residues. V dropped 6 bases and J dropped 3 bases, with 10 bases sitting between them. Germline lookup yields CDR1 DFQATT and CDR2 SNEGSKA (reference sequence). CDR3 residues: CSATEVTDTQYF. Here the CDR3 DNA reads TGCAGTGCCACCGAGGTTACAGATACGCAGTATTTT.

This clonotype was observed at least ten times. The chain couples TRBV5-5 to TRBJ2-3; the D gene is possibly TRBD2 (5 bases). V shed 2 bases and J shed 2 bases, with 15 bases lying between them. The germline V gene has CDR1 SGHKS and CDR2 YYEKEE (reference sequence). This CDR3 spans 16 amino acids. The CDR3 coding sequence is TGTGCCAGCAGCTTACAGTCTCTTGGACTCACAGATACGCAGTATTTT. This gives the protein CASSLQSLGLTDTQYF.

This clonotype was observed at least ten times. The rearrangement uses TRBV7-8 and TRBJ2-1; TRBD2 agrees at 9 bases. This CDR3 is built from 16 residues. The junction had 12 bases not matched to a gene; V was cut back by 5 bases and J by 7 bases. Germline CDR1 SGHVS, CDR2 FQNEAQ. The CDR3 coding sequence is TGTGCCAGCAGCGGCCGGACTAGCGCCTCCAGGAATGAGCAGTTCTTC. Amino acid sequence: CASSGRTSASRNEQFF. The full variable domain, its missing parts supplied by reference TRBV7-8 and TRBJ2-1, is GAGVSQSPRYKVAKRGQDVALRCDPISGHVSLFWYQQALGQGPEFLTYFQNEAQLDKSGLPSDRFFAERPEGSVSTLKIQRTQQEDSAVYLCASSGRTSASRNEQFFGPGTRLTVL.

This clonotype was recorded at least ten times. This chain connects TRBV20-1 to TRBJ2-3; D gene uncertain. This CDR3 contains 16 residues. Per the germline V gene, CDR1 is DFQATT and CDR2 is SNEGSKA (reference sequence). V lost 6 bases, J lost 1 base, and 20 bases lay in between. CDR3 DNA sequence: TGCAGTGCAGAACAAGACGGCCCCGCGGGCACAGATACGCAGTATTTT. Encoded protein: CSAEQDGPAGTDTQYF.